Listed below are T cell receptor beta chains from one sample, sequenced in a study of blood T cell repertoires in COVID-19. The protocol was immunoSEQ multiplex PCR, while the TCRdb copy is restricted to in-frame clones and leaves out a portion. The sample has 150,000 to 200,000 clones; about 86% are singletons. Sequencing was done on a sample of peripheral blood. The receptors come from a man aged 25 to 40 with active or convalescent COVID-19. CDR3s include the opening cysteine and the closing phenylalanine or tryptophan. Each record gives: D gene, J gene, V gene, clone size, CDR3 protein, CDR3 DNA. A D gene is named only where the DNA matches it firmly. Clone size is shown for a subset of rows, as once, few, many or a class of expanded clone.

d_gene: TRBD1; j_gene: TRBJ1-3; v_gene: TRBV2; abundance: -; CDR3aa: CASSGLTGGGNTIYF; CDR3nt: TGTGCCAGCAGTGGTCTGACAGGGGGCGGAAACACCATATATTTT
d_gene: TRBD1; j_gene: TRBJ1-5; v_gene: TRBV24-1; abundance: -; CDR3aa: CATSDRSDRGDQPQHF; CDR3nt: TGTGCCACCAGTGATCGATCGGACAGGGGGGATCAGCCCCAGCATTTT
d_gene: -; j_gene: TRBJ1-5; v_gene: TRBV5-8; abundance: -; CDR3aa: CASIQGFYSNQPQHF; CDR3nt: TGTGCCAGCATCCAGGGTTTCTATAGCAATCAGCCCCAGCATTTT
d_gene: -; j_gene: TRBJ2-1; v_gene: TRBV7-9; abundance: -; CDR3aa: CASDTGDYNEQFF; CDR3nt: TGTGCCAGCGACACAGGCGACTACAATGAGCAGTTCTTC
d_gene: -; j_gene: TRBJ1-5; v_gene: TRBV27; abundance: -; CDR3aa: CASSYSTYSNQPQHF; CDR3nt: TGTGCCAGCAGTTACTCAACGTATAGCAATCAGCCCCAGCATTTT
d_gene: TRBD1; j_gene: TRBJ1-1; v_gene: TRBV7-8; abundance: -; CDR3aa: CASTLQGGTEAFF; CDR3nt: TGTGCCAGCACCCTCCAGGGGGGAACTGAAGCTTTCTTT
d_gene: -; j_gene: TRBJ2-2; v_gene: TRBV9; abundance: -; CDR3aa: CASSVSSRRWGGELFF; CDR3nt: TGTGCCAGCAGCGTCAGCAGCCGGAGGTGGGGCGGGGAGCTGTTTTTT
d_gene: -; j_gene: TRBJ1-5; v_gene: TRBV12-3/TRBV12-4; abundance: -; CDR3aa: CASSFRVYQPQHF; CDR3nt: TGTGCCAGCAGTTTCAGGGTCTATCAGCCCCAGCATTTT
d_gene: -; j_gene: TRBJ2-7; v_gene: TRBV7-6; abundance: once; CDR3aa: CASSPDAGQNNDEQYF; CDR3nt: TGTGCCAGCAGCCCTGACGCGGGACAGAATAATGACGAGCAGTACTTC
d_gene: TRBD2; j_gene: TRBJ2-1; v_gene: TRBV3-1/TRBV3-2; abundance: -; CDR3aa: CASSQEGLATSSYNEQFF; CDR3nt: TGTGCCAGCAGCCAAGAGGGACTAGCGACCTCCTCCTACAATGAGCAGTTCTTC
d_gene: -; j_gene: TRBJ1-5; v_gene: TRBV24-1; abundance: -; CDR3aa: CATSDGGFPDEPQHF; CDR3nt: TGTGCCACCAGTGATGGAGGGTTCCCGGACGAGCCCCAGCATTTT
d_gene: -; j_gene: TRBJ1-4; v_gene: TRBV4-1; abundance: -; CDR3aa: CASSQLEVAITNEKLFF; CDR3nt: TGCGCCAGCAGCCAACTGGAGGTCGCCATCACTAATGAAAAACTGTTTTTT
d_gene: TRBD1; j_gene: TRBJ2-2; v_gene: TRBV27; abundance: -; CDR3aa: CATRQGANTGELFF; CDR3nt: TGTGCCACCAGGCAGGGGGCGAACACCGGGGAGCTGTTTTTT
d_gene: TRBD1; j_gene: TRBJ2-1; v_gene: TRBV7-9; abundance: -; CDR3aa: CASRPGQGGNEQFF; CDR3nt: TGTGCCAGCAGACCGGGACAGGGCGGGAATGAGCAGTTCTTC
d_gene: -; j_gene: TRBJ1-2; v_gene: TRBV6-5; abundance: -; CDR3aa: CASSPIQGMSYGYTF; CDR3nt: TGTGCCAGCAGTCCTATCCAGGGGATGAGCTATGGCTACACCTTC
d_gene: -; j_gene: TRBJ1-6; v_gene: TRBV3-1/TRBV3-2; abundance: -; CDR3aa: CASSRPGAAPLHF; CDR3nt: TGTGCCAGCAGCCGTCCAGGGGCAGCACCCCTCCACTTT
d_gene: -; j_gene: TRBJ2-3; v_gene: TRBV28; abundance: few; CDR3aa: CASSPSEGHRPREYF; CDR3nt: TGTGCCAGCAGCCCTAGTGAGGGTCACCGTCCTAGGGAGTATTTT
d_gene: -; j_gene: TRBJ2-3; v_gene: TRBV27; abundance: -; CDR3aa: CASSWRVGADTQYF; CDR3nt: TGTGCCAGCAGTTGGAGGGTAGGGGCAGATACGCAGTATTTT
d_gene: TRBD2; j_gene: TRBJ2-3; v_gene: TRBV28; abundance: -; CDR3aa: CASSLGGGLTDTQYF; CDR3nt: TGTGCCAGCAGTTTAGGCGGGGGGCTAACAGATACGCAGTATTTT
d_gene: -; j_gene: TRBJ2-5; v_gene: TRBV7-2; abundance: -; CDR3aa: CASSLGTLGETQYF; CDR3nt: TGTGCCAGCAGCTTAGGCACACTAGGGGAGACCCAGTACTTC
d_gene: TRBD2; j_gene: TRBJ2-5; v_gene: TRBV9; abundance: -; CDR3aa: CASGQAGREETQYF; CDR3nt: TGTGCCAGCGGCCAAGCGGGACGCGAGGAGACCCAGTACTTC
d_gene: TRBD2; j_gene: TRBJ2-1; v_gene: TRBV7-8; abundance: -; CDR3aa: CASSFRSSSGSRDYNEQFF; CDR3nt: TGTGCCAGCAGCTTCCGCTCGTCTAGCGGGAGTAGGGATTACAATGAGCAGTTCTTC
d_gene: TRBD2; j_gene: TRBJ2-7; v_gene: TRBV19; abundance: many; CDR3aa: CASSTNKGLAGGLSYEQYF; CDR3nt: TGTGCCAGTAGTACCAATAAGGGACTAGCGGGAGGGCTCTCCTACGAGCAGTACTTC
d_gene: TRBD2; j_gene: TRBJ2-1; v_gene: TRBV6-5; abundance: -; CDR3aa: CASTMISGTVNEQFF; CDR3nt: TGTGCCAGCACCATGATTAGCGGGACGGTCAATGAGCAGTTCTTC
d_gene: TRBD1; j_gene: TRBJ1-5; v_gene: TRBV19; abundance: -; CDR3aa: CASSIDPPGTGTVQPQHF; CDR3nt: TGTGCCAGTAGTATAGATCCTCCCGGGACAGGGACGGTTCAGCCCCAGCATTTT
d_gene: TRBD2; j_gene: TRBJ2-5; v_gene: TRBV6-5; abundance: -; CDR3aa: CASSYEAGGPETQYF; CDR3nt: TGTGCCAGCAGTTACGAAGCGGGGGGGCCAGAGACCCAGTACTTC
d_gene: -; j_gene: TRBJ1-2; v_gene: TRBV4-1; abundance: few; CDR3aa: CASSQEPGNYGYTF; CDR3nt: TGCGCCAGCAGCCAAGAGCCAGGGAACTATGGCTACACCTTC
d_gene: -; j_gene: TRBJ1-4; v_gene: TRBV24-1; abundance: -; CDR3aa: CATKTDSATNEKLFF; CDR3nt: TGTGCCACCAAGACCGACAGTGCAACTAATGAAAAACTGTTTTTT
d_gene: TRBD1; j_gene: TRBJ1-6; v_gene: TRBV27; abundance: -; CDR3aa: CASSLATGRTGLEESPLHF; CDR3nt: TGTGCCAGCAGTTTAGCGACTGGTAGGACAGGGCTGGAGGAGTCACCCCTCCACTTT
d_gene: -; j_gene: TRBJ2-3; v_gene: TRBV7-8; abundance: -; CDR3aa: CASTKRAGTDTQYF; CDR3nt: TGTGCCAGCACCAAGAGGGCGGGCACAGATACGCAGTATTTT
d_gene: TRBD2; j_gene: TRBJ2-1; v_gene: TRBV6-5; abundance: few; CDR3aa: CASSSSGAYNEQFF; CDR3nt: TGTGCCAGCAGCTCCAGCGGGGCCTACAATGAGCAGTTCTTC
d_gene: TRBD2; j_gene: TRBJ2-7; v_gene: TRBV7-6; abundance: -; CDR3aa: CASSLGTSGSYEQYF; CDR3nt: TGTGCCAGCAGCCTTGGGACTAGCGGGAGCTACGAGCAGTACTTC
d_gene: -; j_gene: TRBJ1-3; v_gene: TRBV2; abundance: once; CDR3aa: CASSRTASGNTIYF; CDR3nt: TGTGCCAGCAGTCGGACAGCCTCTGGAAACACCATATATTTT
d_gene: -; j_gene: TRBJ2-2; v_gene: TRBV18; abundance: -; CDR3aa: CASSVRSRTGELFF; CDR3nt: TGTGCCAGCTCGGTTCGGTCGCGGACCGGGGAGCTGTTTTTT
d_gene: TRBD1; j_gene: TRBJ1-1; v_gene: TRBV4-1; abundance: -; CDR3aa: CASSKTGGHTEAFF; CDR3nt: TGCGCCAGCAGCAAGACAGGGGGACATACTGAAGCTTTCTTT
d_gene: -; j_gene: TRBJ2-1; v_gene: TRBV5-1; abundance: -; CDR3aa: CASSSYNEQFF; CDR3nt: TGCGCCAGCAGCTCATACAATGAGCAGTTCTTC
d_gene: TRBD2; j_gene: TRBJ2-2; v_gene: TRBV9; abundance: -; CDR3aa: CASSVGLAGVVTGELFF; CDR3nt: TGTGCCAGCAGCGTAGGACTAGCGGGGGTAGTCACCGGGGAGCTGTTTTTT
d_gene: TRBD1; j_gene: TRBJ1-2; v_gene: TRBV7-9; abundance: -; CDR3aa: CASSPPDRANYGYTF; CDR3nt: TGTGCCAGCAGCCCCCCGGACAGGGCTAACTATGGCTACACCTTC
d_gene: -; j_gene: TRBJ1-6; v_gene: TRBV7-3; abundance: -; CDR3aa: CASSFGGWYNSPLHF; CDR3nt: TGTGCCAGCAGCTTTGGGGGGTGGTATAATTCACCCCTCCACTTT
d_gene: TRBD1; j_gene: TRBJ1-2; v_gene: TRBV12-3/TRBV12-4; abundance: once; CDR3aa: CASRYRGNYGYTF; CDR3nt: TGTGCCAGCAGGTACAGGGGGAACTATGGCTACACCTTC
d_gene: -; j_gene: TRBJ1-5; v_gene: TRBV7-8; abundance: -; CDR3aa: CASSLSGNSNQPQHF; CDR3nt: TGTGCCAGCAGCTTAAGCGGGAATAGCAATCAGCCCCAGCATTTT
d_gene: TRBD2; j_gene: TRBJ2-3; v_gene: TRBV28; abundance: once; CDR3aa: CASSLGLLAGGDTQYF; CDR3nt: TGTGCCAGCAGTTTGGGACTCTTAGCGGGGGGAGATACGCAGTATTTT
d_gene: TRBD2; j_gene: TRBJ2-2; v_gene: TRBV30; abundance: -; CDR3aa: CAWSVDPQRENTGELFF; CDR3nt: TGTGCCTGGAGTGTAGACCCCCAGCGGGAGAACACCGGGGAGCTGTTTTTT
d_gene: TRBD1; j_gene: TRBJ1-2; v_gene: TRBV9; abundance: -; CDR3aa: CASSVGGTGQTF; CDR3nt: TGTGCCAGCAGCGTAGGGGGGACAGGTCAGACCTTC
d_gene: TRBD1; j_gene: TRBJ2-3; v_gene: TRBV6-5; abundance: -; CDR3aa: CASSWTPGGTQYF; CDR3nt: TGTGCCAGCAGTTGGACCCCAGGGGGTACGCAGTATTTT
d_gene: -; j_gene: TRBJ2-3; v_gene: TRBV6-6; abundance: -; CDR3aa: CASAGMDTQYF; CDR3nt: TGTGCCAGCGCCGGTATGGATACGCAGTATTTT
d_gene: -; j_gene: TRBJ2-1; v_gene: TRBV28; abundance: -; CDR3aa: CASSLQGLYKVNEQFF; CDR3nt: TGTGCCAGCAGTCTACAGGGATTGTATAAAGTAAATGAGCAGTTCTTC
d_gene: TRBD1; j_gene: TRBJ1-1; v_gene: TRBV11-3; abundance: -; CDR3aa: CASSLKRTGGTEAFF; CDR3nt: TGTGCCAGCAGCTTAAAAAGGACAGGGGGCACTGAAGCTTTCTTT
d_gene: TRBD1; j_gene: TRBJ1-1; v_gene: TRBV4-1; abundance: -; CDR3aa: CASSQETGVAEAFF; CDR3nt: TGCGCCAGCAGCCAAGAGACAGGGGTGGCTGAAGCTTTCTTT
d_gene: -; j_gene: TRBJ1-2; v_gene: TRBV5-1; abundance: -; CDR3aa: CASSYEGGYTF; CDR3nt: TGCGCCAGCAGTTACGAGGGCGGCTACACCTTC
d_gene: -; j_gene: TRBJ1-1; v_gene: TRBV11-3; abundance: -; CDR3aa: CASSFGSGGKTEAFF; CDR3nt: TGTGCCAGCAGCTTCGGATCGGGGGGAAAGACTGAAGCTTTCTTT
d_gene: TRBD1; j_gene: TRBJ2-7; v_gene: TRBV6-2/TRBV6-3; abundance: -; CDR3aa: CASSQTGIEQYF; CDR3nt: TGTGCCAGCAGTCAGACAGGGATCGAGCAGTACTTC
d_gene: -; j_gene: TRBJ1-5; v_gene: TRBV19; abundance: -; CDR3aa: CASTSTGVQPQHF; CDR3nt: TGTGCCAGTACCTCCACGGGGGTCCAGCCCCAGCATTTT
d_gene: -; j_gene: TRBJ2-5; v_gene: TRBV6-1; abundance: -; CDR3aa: CASSEVWGRQETQYF; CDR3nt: TGTGCCAGCAGTGAAGTCTGGGGGCGCCAAGAGACCCAGTACTTC
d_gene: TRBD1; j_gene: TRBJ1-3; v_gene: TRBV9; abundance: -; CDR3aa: CASSVTGGSGNTIYF; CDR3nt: TGTGCCAGCAGCGTAACAGGGGGTTCTGGAAACACCATATATTTT
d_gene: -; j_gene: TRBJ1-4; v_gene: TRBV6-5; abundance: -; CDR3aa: CASSSGVRDEKLFF; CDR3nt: TGTGCCAGCAGTTCGGGAGTACGGGATGAAAAACTGTTTTTT
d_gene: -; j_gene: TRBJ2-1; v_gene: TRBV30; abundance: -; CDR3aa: CAWSVQYYEQFF; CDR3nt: TGTGCCTGGAGTGTACAGTATTATGAGCAGTTCTTC
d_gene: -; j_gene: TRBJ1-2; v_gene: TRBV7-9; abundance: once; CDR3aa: CASSLTGSGYTF; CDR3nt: TGTGCCAGCAGCTTGACAGGATCTGGCTACACCTTC
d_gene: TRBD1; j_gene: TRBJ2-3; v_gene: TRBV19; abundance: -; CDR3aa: CASSRGQGAETDTQYF; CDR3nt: TGTGCCAGTAGCCGTGGACAGGGGGCAGAAACAGATACGCAGTATTTT